This TCR beta chain stems from a study of blood T cell repertoires in COVID-19. Germline values: CDR1 SGDLS, CDR2 YYNGEE. The length of the CDR3 is 17 residues. The trim removed 3 bases at V and 4 bases at J, leaving 13 bases unmatched. Only in-frame clones appear in the TCRdb table, and some are missing; sequencing was by immunoSEQ multiplex PCR. This sample has around 200,000 clones, with 80% to 90% found just once. The clonotype comes from a man in his forties who had recovered from COVID-19. This chain links TRBV9 with TRBJ1-2; 9 positions agree with TRBD1. Sequenced input: PBMCs or T cells enriched from blood (not recorded which). The CDR3 reads CASSGPGTGNLGYGYTF. The CDR3 region has the DNA TGTGCCAGCAGCGGACCCGGGACAGGGAATCTCGGCTATGGCTACACCTTC.